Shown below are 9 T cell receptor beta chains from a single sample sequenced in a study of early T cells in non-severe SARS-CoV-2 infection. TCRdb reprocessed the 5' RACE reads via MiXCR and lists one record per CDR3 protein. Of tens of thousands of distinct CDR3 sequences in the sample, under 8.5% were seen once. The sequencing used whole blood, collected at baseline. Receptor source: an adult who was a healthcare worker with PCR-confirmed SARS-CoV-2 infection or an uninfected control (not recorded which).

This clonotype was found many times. CDR3 protein: CASSQDYVDSVGGGNQPQHF. CDR3 sequence (DNA): TGCGCCAGCAGCCAAGATTACGTTGACAGTGTGGGAGGCGGCAATCAGCCCCAGCATTTT. The chain employs TRBV4-3 and TRBJ1-5, with TRBD1 as a possible D gene (5 bases). V gave up 0 bases and J gave up 2 bases, with 23 bases separating them. This CDR3 is 20 amino acids long. Per germline, CDR1 LGHNA and CDR2 YSLEER.

The chain's CDR3 is CASTYETGEKLFF. CDR3 nucleotides: TGTGCCAGCACGTACGAGACAGGGGAAAAACTGTTTTTT. The chain recombines TRBV7-9 with TRBJ1-4; 7 bases align to TRBD1. The CDR3 contains 13 residues. J was trimmed by 8 bases and V by 7 bases; bases with no gene match: 7. The germline gives CDR1 SEHNR, CDR2 FQNEAQ (reference sequence).

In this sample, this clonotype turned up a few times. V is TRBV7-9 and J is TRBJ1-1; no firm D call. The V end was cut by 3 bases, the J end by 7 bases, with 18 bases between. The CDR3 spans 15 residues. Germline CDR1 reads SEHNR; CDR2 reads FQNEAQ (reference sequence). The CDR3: CASSFSPQGWREAFF. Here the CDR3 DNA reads TGTGCCAGCAGCTTCTCCCCTCAAGGTTGGCGTGAAGCTTTCTTT.

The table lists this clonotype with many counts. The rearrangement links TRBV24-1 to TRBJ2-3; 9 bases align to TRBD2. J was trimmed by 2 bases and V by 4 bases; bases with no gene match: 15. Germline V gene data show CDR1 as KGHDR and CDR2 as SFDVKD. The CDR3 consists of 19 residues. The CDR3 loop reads CATSDRLPQRGEDTDTQYF. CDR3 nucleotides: TGTGCCACCAGTGACCGACTGCCACAGCGGGGGGAAGACACAGATACGCAGTATTTT.

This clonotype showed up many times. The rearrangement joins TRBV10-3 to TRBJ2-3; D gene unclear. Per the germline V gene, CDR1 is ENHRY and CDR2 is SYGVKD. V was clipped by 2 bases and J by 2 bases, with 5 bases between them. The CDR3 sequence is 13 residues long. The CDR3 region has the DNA TGTGCCATCAGTGAGCGGACCACAGATACGCAGTATTTT. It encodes CAISERTTDTQYF.

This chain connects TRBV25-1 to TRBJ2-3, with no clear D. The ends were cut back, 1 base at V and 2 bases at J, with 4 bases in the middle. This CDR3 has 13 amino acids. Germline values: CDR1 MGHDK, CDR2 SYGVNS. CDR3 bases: TGTGCCAGCAGTGAATCGTCCACAGATACGCAGTATTTT. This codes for CASSESSTDTQYF.

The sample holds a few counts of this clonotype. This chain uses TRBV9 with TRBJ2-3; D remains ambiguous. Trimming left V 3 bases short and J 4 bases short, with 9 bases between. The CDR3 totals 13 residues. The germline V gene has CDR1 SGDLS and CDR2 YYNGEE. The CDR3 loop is CASSGWMADTQYF. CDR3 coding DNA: TGTGCCAGCAGCGGCTGGATGGCAGATACGCAGTATTTT.

This chain's CDR3 is CASSLRGNQETQYF. The CDR3 bases are TGCGCCAGCAGCTTGAGGGGGAATCAAGAGACCCAGTACTTC. The chain is built from TRBV5-1 and TRBJ2-5, with a possible D match to TRBD1 (6 bases). This CDR3 is 14 amino acids long. Germline V gene data show CDR1 as SGHRS and CDR2 as YFSETQ. Deletions cut 1 base from V and 2 bases from J, with 9 bases between.

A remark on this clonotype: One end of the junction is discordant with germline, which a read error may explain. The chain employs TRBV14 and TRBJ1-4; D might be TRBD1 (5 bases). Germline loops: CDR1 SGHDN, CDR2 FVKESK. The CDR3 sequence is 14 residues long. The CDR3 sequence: CASSLGLGREKLYF. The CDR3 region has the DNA TGTGCCAGCAGCCTGGGACTCGGGCGGGAAAAACTGTATTTT.